The source of this T cell receptor (beta chain) is a study of T cell responses to AZD1222 COVID-19 vaccine. Trimming removed 0 bases at V and 2 bases at J, with 16 bases between. Germline V lookup: CDR1 SGHRS, CDR2 YFSETQ. This CDR3 is built from 17 residues. Repertoires were generated with immunoSEQ multiplex PCR, while TCRdb's copy carries only in-frame clones and drops some. The sample includes 140,000 to 150,000 clones, roughly 92% seen only once; the top ten take around 1.7%. The chain carries TRBV5-1 and TRBJ2-3; D might be TRBD1 (5 bases). Here the sequenced sample was peripheral blood, taken on day 0 of AZD1222 vaccination. This TCR came from an adult in good health. CDR3 in DNA: TGCGCCAGCAGCTTGGGACAGACCTTCCTCTTCACAGATACGCAGTATTTT. Its translation is CASSLGQTFLFTDTQYF.